This T cell receptor beta chain was recorded in a study of blood T cell repertoires in COVID-19 (dated by TCRdb to 2018 to 2021). Looking at the study overall: Collaborator samples came from the United States, Italy and Spain and covered acute and convalescent phases of COVID-19. The material from the prospective study consisted of cDNA or gDNA derived from T cells, B-cell-depleted T cells, or PBMCs. The dataset comprised deeply sampled blood TCRbeta repertoires from subjects exposed to, actively infected with, or recovered from COVID-19. A freely available public database, intended as a resource for researchers studying the immune response to SARS-CoV-2, is where the repertoires were released. The samples were drawn from two sources: the first 160 participants of the ongoing ImmuneRACE study, and 950 to 1,500 subjects contributed by 6 global collaborators. A de-identified subject ID, COVID-19 status, age in years and sex were almost always included in the sample metadata. HLA class I and class II types, where available, came from metadata supplied by the sample provider rather than from assay-based typing. Paper-wide results and their limitations: Clinical and demographic metadata were provided uncurated, with the amount varying by source and participant.

This clone was counted a single time. Its antigen is unknown. No qualities accompany the bases; no much larger clone lies one base away. The collaborating institutions used their own protocols to collect whole blood in K2EDTA tubes. For TCRbeta analysis, collaborator samples were shipped as frozen whole blood, as isolated PBMCs, or as DNA extracted from either sample type. TCRbeta CDR3 regions were amplified from genomic DNA by means of the immunoSEQ Assay, a bias-controlled multiplex PCR. From the authors' description of their analysis: The number of nucleated cells in each sample was estimated by amplification of reference gene primers within the assay. To quantify the absolute abundance of each unique TCRbeta CDR3 rearrangement, sequence reads were collapsed and filtered. For each sample, productive Simpson clonality was calculated as the square root of Simpson's diversity index across productive rearrangements. Here the immuneACCESS table is served through TCRdb, limited to in-frame sequences with V and J called. Missing clones are a known gap in these copies; in checked studies unresolved V genes cover under half, and the rest lacks a known reason. The V and J calls and the clone size are those of that table, but D and trimming were determined from the DNA. The sample contains 150,000 to 200,000 clones, 81% of them found a single time. The ten largest clonotypes hold roughly 9.6% of the sample.

Deletion took 6 bases off V and 0 bases off J, with a span of 9 bases between the germline ends. The CDR3 runs 13 amino acids, cysteine and phenylalanine included. Solely the CDR3 DNA is kept, with 39 bases framed from the first base. Based on the germline V gene, the CDR1 and CDR2 sequences are MNHEY and SVGAGI. The chain couples TRBV6-5 to TRBJ2-7, with the D gene too uncertain to name. The sample taken for sequencing was peripheral blood. The sequence derives from a man in his sixties with active or convalescent COVID-19. The CDR3 region reads CASRSQNSYEQYF. In nucleotides, the sequence is TGTGCCAGCAGGTCGCAGAACTCCTACGAGCAGTACTTC.